This is a list of T cell receptor beta chains from one sample in a study of blood T cell repertoires in COVID-19. Only in-frame clones appear in the TCRdb table, and some are missing; sequencing was by immunoSEQ multiplex PCR. The table lists 300,000 or so clones, approximately 85% of them singletons, with around 1.6% in the top ten. The sequencing sample was made of peripheral blood. The receptors derive from a woman between 50 and 59 years old with acute or convalescent COVID-19. CDR3s include the opening cysteine and the closing phenylalanine or tryptophan. The D gene is left open where the match is weak. Size is omitted from some rows. Given values are once, few, many or a class for expanded clones.

TRBD1,TRBJ2-2,TRBV6-5,.,TGTGCCAGCAGTTTAACAGGGGTGGGCAACACCGGGGAGCTGTTTTTT,CASSLTGVGNTGELFF
.,TRBJ1-3,TRBV28,.,TGTGCCAGCAGTTTCTGGTGGTCGGGGGGAAACACCATATATTTT,CASSFWWSGGNTIYF
.,TRBJ1-1,TRBV3-1/TRBV3-2,few,TGTGCCAGCAGCCAAGATAGTATAGGAGGTGAAGCTTTCTTT,CASSQDSIGGEAFF
TRBD1,TRBJ2-7,TRBV11-1,.,TGTGCCAGCAGCGACCGGGACAGGTTATTCTACGAGCAGTACTTC,CASSDRDRLFYEQYF
TRBD1,TRBJ1-4,TRBV2,.,TGTGCCAGCAGTGATGACAGGGGCCCCGAAAAACTGTTTTTT,CASSDDRGPEKLFF
TRBD1,TRBJ2-5,TRBV30,.,TGTGCCTGGAGTGTCCGGACAGGGGGCCTGGCCCAGTACTTC,CAWSVRTGGLAQYF
.,TRBJ2-4,TRBV7-8,once,TGTGCCAGCAGCCCGGATGAGGTTGCCAAAAACATTCAGTACTTC,CASSPDEVAKNIQYF
TRBD1,TRBJ1-1,TRBV7-9,.,TGTGCCAGCAGCCACCGGACAGGGGGCATGGAAACTGAAGCTTTCTTT,CASSHRTGGMETEAFF
TRBD2,TRBJ2-1,TRBV20-1,once,TGCAGTGCTAGAGTACGGGAGGGCCAGTTCTTC,CSARVREGQFF
.,TRBJ1-2,TRBV23-1,.,TGCGCCAGCAGTCGTGCAGGGGACAACTATGGCTACACCTTC,CASSRAGDNYGYTF
.,TRBJ2-7,TRBV7-2,once,TGTGCCAGCAGCTACCTAGGAGATAGCTCCTACGAGCAGTACTTC,CASSYLGDSSYEQYF
.,TRBJ1-6,TRBV7-2,.,TGTGCCAGCAGCCCTCGCTCTGGGAGCTCCTATAATTCACCCCTCCACTTT,CASSPRSGSSYNSPLHF
TRBD1,TRBJ2-7,TRBV19,.,TGTGCCAGTACCGCCGGGACAGGGACTACCTACGAGCAGTACTTC,CASTAGTGTTYEQYF
TRBD1,TRBJ1-1,TRBV19,.,TGTGCCAGTACCCATGGGGACAGGGTTTTACGTGAAGCTTTCTTT,CASTHGDRVLREAFF
TRBD1,TRBJ2-2,TRBV7-8,few,TGTGCCAGCAGCTTCGGACAGGGCTACGGGGAGCTGTTTTTT,CASSFGQGYGELFF
.,TRBJ2-3,TRBV5-1,once,TGCGCCAGCAGCAATGGCTGGGCTTTGACAGATACGCAGTATTTT,CASSNGWALTDTQYF
.,TRBJ1-4,TRBV7-6,few,TGTGCCAGCAGCTCCGGACAGCAGTACTTTAATGAAAAACTGTTTTTT,CASSSGQQYFNEKLFF
TRBD2,TRBJ2-7,TRBV6-1,.,TGTGCCAGCAGTGAACTAGCGGGAGCCTACGAGCAGTACTTC,CASSELAGAYEQYF
TRBD2,TRBJ2-5,TRBV7-2,.,TGTGCCAGCAGCTGGCGGGAGGCTGGGAGAGCCCAGTACTTC,CASSWREAGRAQYF
TRBD2,TRBJ2-1,TRBV9,.,TGTGCCAGCAGCATCAGACTAGCGAGGGGCGATGAGCAGTTCTTC,CASSIRLARGDEQFF
TRBD1,TRBJ2-7,TRBV5-1,.,TGCGCCAGCAGCTCCACATCCACAGGGGACCCGAGCTACGAGCAGTACTTC,CASSSTSTGDPSYEQYF
TRBD2,TRBJ2-7,TRBV5-1,.,TGCGCCAGCAGCTTGGGCTCCGGGACTAGCGGGAGCTCCTACGAGCAGTACTTC,CASSLGSGTSGSSYEQYF
.,TRBJ1-5,TRBV27,.,TGTGCCAGCAGATCAGGGTCCCAAAATCAGCCCCAGCATTTT,CASRSGSQNQPQHF
.,TRBJ2-7,TRBV7-2,once,TGTGCCAGCAGCCTGGTTGCGGCTTGGTCCTACGAGCAGTACTTC,CASSLVAAWSYEQYF
.,TRBJ2-2,TRBV6-5,.,TGTGCCAGCAAAGAGGGAAACACCGGGGAGCTGTTTTTT,CASKEGNTGELFF
TRBD1,TRBJ2-7,TRBV28,.,TGTGCCAGCAGTTCCAGACGAGGGACAGTCTCCTACGAGCAGTACTTC,CASSSRRGTVSYEQYF